These 27 T cell receptor beta chains were all obtained from the same sample, sequenced in a study of blood T cell repertoires in COVID-19. Produced via immunoSEQ multiplex PCR; TCRdb's table is partial and in-frame only. The sample has tens of thousands of clones, roughly 86% seen once. Input material: peripheral blood. The receptors were gathered from a man aged 50-59 years with active COVID-19.

This chain's CDR3 is CASSTLGQRGPYEQYF. The CDR3 DNA sequence: TGTGCCAGCAGTACTTTGGGACAGCGAGGTCCCTACGAGCAGTACTTC. J is TRBJ2-7 and V is TRBV28, with 7 bases that match TRBD1. Germline lookup yields CDR1 MDHEN and CDR2 SYDVKM. The CDR3 length is 16 residues. The ends lost 5 bases at V and 2 bases at J; junction bases unmatched: 12.

The chain is built from TRBV11-2 and TRBJ2-1; D ambiguous. With 1 base removed from V and 4 bases from J, the gap between germline ends came to 14 bases. The germline V gene has CDR1 SGHAT and CDR2 FQNNGV. This CDR3 is 16 amino acids long. CDR3: CASSLVILGAYNEQFF. CDR3 bases: TGTGCCAGCAGCTTAGTTATCCTAGGAGCGTACAATGAGCAGTTCTTC.

The V call is TRBV27, the J call TRBJ2-5, with 11 bases matching TRBD2. Trimming took 2 bases from V and 1 from J; bases not matched to a gene: 0. The germline V gene encodes CDR1 MNHEY and CDR2 SMNVEV (reference sequence). The length of the CDR3 is 15 residues. The CDR3 protein is CASSLLAGGQETQYF. CDR3 nucleotides: TGTGCCAGCAGTTTACTAGCGGGAGGCCAAGAGACCCAGTACTTC.

This rearrangement joins TRBV9 to TRBJ1-2, with TRBD1 identical over 7 bases. The ends lost 3 bases at V and 4 bases at J; junction bases unmatched: 6. The CDR3 sequence is 14 residues long. Germline CDR1 SGDLS, CDR2 YYNGEE. The CDR3 nucleotides are TGTGCCAGCAGCGCCCGACAGGGCGGCTATGGCTACACCTTC. It specifies CASSARQGGYGYTF.

The genes are TRBV7-6 and TRBJ2-2; the match to TRBD1 covers 7 bases. After removal of 2 bases from V and 5 bases from J, the junction contained 8 bases not matched to a gene. CDR3 length equals 16 residues. Per germline, CDR1 SGHVS and CDR2 FNYEAQ. The CDR3 spells CASSLITGVPTGELFF. In nucleotides, the CDR3 is TGTGCCAGCAGCTTAATTACAGGGGTCCCAACCGGGGAGCTGTTTTTT.

In its sample, this clone was seen a few times. The chain couples TRBV7-8 to TRBJ1-5; D is unclear. Per the germline V gene, CDR1 is SGHVS and CDR2 is FQNEAQ. V dropped 1 base and J dropped 5 bases, with 9 bases sitting between them. This CDR3 is built from 14 residues. In DNA form, the CDR3 reads TGTGCCAGCAGCTTAGGAGGGTTTGATCAGCCCCAGCATTTT. Translation: CASSLGGFDQPQHF.

This sequence joins TRBV3-1 (or the pseudogene TRBV3-2) and TRBJ2-7, with D tentatively TRBD1 (5 bases). V was shortened by 4 bases and J by 2 bases, with 15 bases between the two germline ends. This CDR3 region has 15 residues. The V gene's germline CDR1 is LGHDT and CDR2 YNNKEL (reference sequence). The CDR3 region has the DNA TGTGCCAGCAGCCTACGGACATTTGTAACCTACGAGCAGTACTTC. Translation gives CASSLRTFVTYEQYF.

The CDR3 sequence: CASRTNGITGELFF. The DNA for the CDR3 is TGTGCCAGCCGAACGAACGGTATCACCGGGGAGCTGTTTTTT. The chain recombines TRBV2 with TRBJ2-2; D remains ambiguous. Germline-derived CDR1 and CDR2 are SNHLY and FYNNEI. Trimming left V 8 bases short and J 4 bases short, with 14 bases between. The CDR3 is made up of 14 amino acids.

This sequence joins TRBV2 and TRBJ2-1, with 11 bases matching TRBD2. The J segment lost 4 bases and the V segment lost 6 bases, leaving 11 bases of the junction unmatched. Germline lookup yields CDR1 SNHLY and CDR2 FYNNEI. The CDR3 loop spans 17 amino acids. The CDR3 sequence: CASSYSSLAGVYNEQFF. CDR3 DNA sequence: TGTGCCAGCAGCTATTCCTCACTAGCGGGGGTATACAATGAGCAGTTCTTC. The variable domain in full, completed from reference TRBV2 and TRBJ2-1, reads EPEVTQTPSHQVTQMGQEVILRCVPISNHLYFYWYRQILGQKVEFLVSFYNNEISEKSEIFDDQFSVERPDGSNFTLKIRSTKLEDSAMYFCASSYSSLAGVYNEQFFGPGTRLTVL.

V usage is TRBV4-3 and J usage is TRBJ1-3; D ambiguous. The CDR3 is made up of 16 amino acids. Germline loops: CDR1 LGHNA, CDR2 YSLEER. The V gene lost 0 bases and the J gene lost 4 bases, with 13 bases spanning the gap. CDR3 amino acids: CASSQESSLTGNTIYF. DNA of the CDR3: TGCGCCAGCAGCCAAGAATCCTCTTTGACAGGAAACACCATATATTTT.

The chain is built from TRBV19 and TRBJ1-4, with 9 positions matching TRBD1. J was trimmed by 7 bases and V by 4 bases; bases with no gene match: 7. Germline CDR1 LNHDA, CDR2 SQIVND (reference sequence). This CDR3 comprises 15 residues. The CDR3 protein is CASSTPWTGVEKLFF. The DNA for the CDR3 is TGTGCCAGTAGTACCCCATGGACAGGGGTTGAAAAACTGTTTTTT.

The chain uses TRBV21-1 and TRBJ1-6; the DNA was not compared with TRBD1, the D call given in the table. TRBV21-1 is a pseudogene locus. The CDR3 runs 13 residues. As DNA, the CDR3 is TGTGCCAGCAGCTTAGGACACAGATCACCCCTCCACTTT. It translates to CASSLGHRSPLHF.

With respect to this clone: Other DNA sequences in the same sample also yield this CDR3. The V gene is TRBV7-9, the J gene TRBJ1-3; a weak D match, TRBD1 (5 bases). V was pared by 5 bases and J by 0 bases, with 8 bases between. The CDR3 runs 14 residues. The V gene's germline CDR1 is SEHNR and CDR2 FQNEAQ (reference sequence). The CDR3 sequence is CASSRGGSGNTIYF. The DNA for the CDR3 is TGTGCCAGCAGCCGCGGGGGCTCTGGAAACACCATATATTTT.

This chain links TRBV5-1 with TRBJ2-3; TRBD2 is a possible D gene (6 bases). This CDR3 has 13 residues. V lost 6 bases and J 5 bases, leaving 13 bases between the germline ends. CDR1 is SGHRS, CDR2 YFSETQ, per germline. The CDR3 DNA is TGCGCCAGCATGGCGACTAGAGGAGATACGCAGTATTTT. This encodes CASMATRGDTQYF.

The chain joins TRBV6-1 to TRBJ2-3; a weak D match, TRBD1 (6 bases). The CDR3 contains 16 residues. Trimming shortened V by 4 bases and J by 0 bases, and 14 bases separated the two germline ends. The germline V gene encodes CDR1 MNHNS and CDR2 SASEGT. CDR3 coding DNA: TGTGCCAGCAGTGCCTGGGACATGGGGAGCACAGATACGCAGTATTTT. As protein: CASSAWDMGSTDTQYF.

The gene calls are TRBV13 and TRBJ2-1; 12 nucleotides match TRBD2. Germline CDR1 and CDR2: PRHDT and FYEKMQ (reference sequence). Germline trimming cut 4 bases from V and 12 bases from J; bases unmatched to any gene: 16. This CDR3 region has 17 residues. In nucleotides, the CDR3 is TGTGCCAGCAGCTCCCCGGCTAGCGGGAGGGCAATGTTTCGGCAGTTCTTC. Residues: CASSSPASGRAMFRQFF.

The rearrangement joins TRBV5-1 to TRBJ2-2, with D unresolved. Germline V gives CDR1 SGHRS, CDR2 YFSETQ. V was pared by 4 bases and J by 1 base, with 11 bases between. There are 15 residues in the CDR3. The CDR3 here is CASSIATMNTGELFF. DNA for the CDR3: TGCGCCAGCAGCATTGCCACAATGAACACCGGGGAGCTGTTTTTT.

The rearrangement uses TRBV18 and TRBJ1-5, with a tentative D call TRBD1 (5 bases). The CDR3 covers 17 residues. The germline CDR1 and CDR2 sequences are KGHSH and LQKENI. V was cut by 0 bases and J by 1 base, with 13 bases left in between. CDR3 sequence reads: CASSPPGTRVSNQPQHF. The CDR3 bases are TGTGCCAGCTCACCACCGGGGACTAGGGTGAGCAATCAGCCCCAGCATTTT.

DNA for the CDR3: TGTGCCAGCAGGGTGCTGAGGGATTCACCCCTCCACTTT. It translates to CASRVLRDSPLHF. The V and J genes are TRBV28 and TRBJ1-6; D gene ambiguous. CDR1 and CDR2 from the germline V gene are MDHEN and SYDVKM. The CDR3 totals 13 residues. V was clipped by 6 bases and J by 8 bases, with 11 bases between them.

The chain links TRBV27 to TRBJ2-1, with a weak D call TRBD2 (5 bases). V gave up 10 bases and J gave up 7 bases, with 17 bases separating them. The germline gives CDR1 MNHEY, CDR2 SMNVEV (reference sequence). This CDR3 is 13 amino acids long. The CDR3 DNA reads as TGTGCCATCAAAGATGGACTCAAGAATGAGCAGTTCTTC. Translating gives CAIKDGLKNEQFF.

The rearrangement joins TRBV12-3 or TRBV12-4 to TRBJ2-1; 7 bases agree with TRBD2. V lost 8 bases and J lost 9; bases outside the gene matches: 7. The CDR3 totals 12 residues. Here the CDR3 reads CASGTGGPEQFF. The CDR3 DNA reads TGTGCCAGCGGCACGGGGGGACCTGAGCAGTTCTTC.

This chain uses TRBV19 with TRBJ2-1; 14 positions agree with TRBD2. The CDR3 runs to 15 residues. V dropped 5 bases and J dropped 8; count of bases not matched to a gene: 5. Germline V lookup: CDR1 LNHDA, CDR2 SQIVND (reference sequence). The CDR3 region has the DNA TGTGCCAGTAGTTCCGGGACTAGCGGGGGTTATGAGCAGTTCTTC. Its protein is CASSSGTSGGYEQFF.

This clone was observed a single time. The CDR3 sequence: CAIRGDSSRTGYTF. In DNA form, the CDR3 reads TGTGCCATCAGGGGGGACAGCAGCCGTACGGGCTACACCTTC. The gene calls are TRBV10-3 and TRBJ1-2; 7 bases line up with TRBD1. CDR1 and CDR2 (germline): ENHRY, SYGVKD. The CDR3 sequence is 14 residues long. V shed 6 bases, J shed 8 bases, and the junction held 12 bases outside the gene matches.

The rearrangement joins TRBV30 to TRBJ2-1; 9 bases are shared with TRBD2. The CDR3 has 14 residues. V trimming: 7 bases; J trimming: 9 bases; junction bases outside the gene matches: 13. Germline assignment: CDR1 GTSNPN and CDR2 SVGIG (reference sequence). CDR3 residues: CALRKGLAAGEQFF. The DNA of the CDR3 is TGTGCCTTGAGAAAGGGACTAGCAGCGGGTGAGCAGTTCTTC.

This chain uses TRBV20-1 with TRBJ2-5; D possibly corresponds to TRBD2 (5 bases). Germline CDR1 is DFQATT and CDR2 is SNEGSKA (reference sequence). The CDR3 has 12 residues. Trimming removed 4 bases at V and 5 bases at J, with 11 bases between. CDR3 loop: CSAIEGAETQYF. The DNA for the CDR3 is TGCAGTGCTATTGAGGGAGCTGAGACCCAGTACTTC.

The chain has TRBV9 and TRBJ2-7; 9 bases fit TRBD1. V dropped 4 bases and J dropped 4; count of bases not matched to a gene: 3. CDR3 length: 13 amino acids. The germline V gene encodes CDR1 SGDLS and CDR2 YYNGEE. The CDR3 bases are TGTGCCAGCAGCCCAGGGACAGGGTACGAGCAGTACTTC. Translated, it gives CASSPGTGYEQYF.

The chain recombines TRBV7-2 with TRBJ1-5, with TRBD1 matching over 10 bases. The ends lost 1 base at V and 1 base at J; junction bases unmatched: 7. This CDR3 region has 18 residues. CDR1 and CDR2 (germline): SGHTA, FQGNSA. The CDR3 is CASSLGTGGLVSNQPQHF. CDR3 nucleotide sequence: TGTGCCAGCAGCTTAGGGACAGGGGGTTTAGTGAGCAATCAGCCCCAGCATTTT.